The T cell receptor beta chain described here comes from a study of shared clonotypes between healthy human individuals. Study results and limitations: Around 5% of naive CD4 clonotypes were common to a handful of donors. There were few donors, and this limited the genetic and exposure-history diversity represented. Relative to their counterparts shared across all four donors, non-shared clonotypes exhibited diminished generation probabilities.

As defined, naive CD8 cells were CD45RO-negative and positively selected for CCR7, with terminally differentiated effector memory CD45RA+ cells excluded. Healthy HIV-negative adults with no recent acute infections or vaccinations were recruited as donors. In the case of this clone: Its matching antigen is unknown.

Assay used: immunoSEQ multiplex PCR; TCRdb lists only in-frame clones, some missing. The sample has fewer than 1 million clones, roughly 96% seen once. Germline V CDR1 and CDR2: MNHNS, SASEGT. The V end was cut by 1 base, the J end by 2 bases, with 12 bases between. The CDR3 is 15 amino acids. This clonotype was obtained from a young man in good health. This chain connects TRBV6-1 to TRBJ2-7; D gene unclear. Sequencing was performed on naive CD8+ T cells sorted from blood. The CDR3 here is CASSEGRGPTYEQYF. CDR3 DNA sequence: TGTGCCAGCAGTGAAGGCAGAGGACCGACCTACGAGCAGTACTTC.